The 13 T cell receptor beta chains presented below share a single source sample, sequenced in a study of blood T cell repertoires in COVID-19. Repertoires were generated with immunoSEQ multiplex PCR, while TCRdb's copy carries only in-frame clones and drops some. Among approximately 300,000 clones listed, about 86% were seen once. The source material was peripheral blood. All receptors derive from a woman between 50 and 59 years old with acute or convalescent COVID-19.

The V call is TRBV7-2, the J call TRBJ2-5; 8 bases agree with TRBD1. This CDR3 has 15 residues. Germline V gene data show CDR1 as SGHTA and CDR2 as FQGNSA. The V and J ends lost 4 bases and 0 bases, in that order; junction bases with no gene match: 4. Written as DNA, the CDR3 is TGTGCCAGCAGCTCCGGGACAGGATACCAAGAGACCCAGTACTTC. Amino acids: CASSSGTGYQETQYF.

The V call is TRBV7-2, the J call TRBJ2-2, with 7 bases lining up with TRBD2. V shed 8 bases and J 6 bases; nucleotides not matched to a gene: 3. The CDR3 contains 12 residues. Germline V gene lookup returns CDR1 SGHTA and CDR2 FQGNSA. The CDR3 nucleotides read TGTGCCAGCGCGGGGGTCGCCGGGGAGCTGTTTTTT. This translates into CASAGVAGELFF.

The chain combines TRBV30 with TRBJ2-3; 14 nucleotides match TRBD2. Per the germline V gene, CDR1 is GTSNPN and CDR2 is SVGIG (reference sequence). The CDR3 spans 15 residues. V trimming: 5 bases; J trimming: 5 bases; junction bases outside the gene matches: 6. For the CDR3, the DNA is TGTGCCTGGGGGGGACTAGCGGGAGTGGAAGATACGCAGTATTTT. As protein: CAWGGLAGVEDTQYF.

V is TRBV5-1 and J is TRBJ2-7, with TRBD2 as a possible D gene (6 bases). The germline gives CDR1 SGHRS, CDR2 YFSETQ. The V and J ends lost 4 bases and 6 bases respectively, with 14 bases between them. The CDR3 runs 13 residues. The CDR3 DNA sequence: TGCGCCAGCAGCCTAGGAGGGTCCGGCGAGCAGTACGTC. Translating gives CASSLGGSGEQYV.

The gene calls are TRBV5-8 and TRBJ1-1; D perhaps matches TRBD1 (5 bases). V lost 4 bases and J lost 4, with 14 bases in between. The CDR3 contains 14 residues. CDR1 and CDR2 (germline): SGHTS, YDEGEE. The CDR3, as DNA: TGTGCCAGCAGCCCAACCCAGGGAGGCACTGAAGCTTTCTTT. Its protein is CASSPTQGGTEAFF. The whole variable domain, filled in from reference TRBV5-8 and TRBJ1-1, reads EAGVTQSPTHLIKTRGQQATLRCSPISGHTSVYWYQQALGLGLQFLLWYDEGEERNRGNFPPRFSGRQFPNYSSELNVNALELEDSALYLCASSPTQGGTEAFFGQGTRLTVV.

The chain couples TRBV25-1 to TRBJ1-1, with TRBD1 matching over 7 bases. Trimming at V came to 5 bases and at J to 7 bases, leaving 10 bases not matched to a gene. This CDR3 spans 14 amino acids. Germline V gene data show CDR1 as MGHDK and CDR2 as SYGVNS. The CDR3 DNA reads as TGTGCCAGCAGTCCGGGACAGAAGACACTTGAAGCTTTCTTT. As protein: CASSPGQKTLEAFF.

The chain couples TRBV6-2 or TRBV6-3 to TRBJ2-1; D gene uncertain. This CDR3 comprises 14 residues. Deletions cut 0 bases from V and 6 bases from J, with 9 bases between. Germline lookup yields CDR1 MNHEY and CDR2 SVGEGT. CDR3 nucleotides: TGTGCCAGCAGTTACTCGAGGTCAGTCAATGAGCAGTTCTTC. This encodes CASSYSRSVNEQFF.

The rearrangement uses TRBV2 and TRBJ2-1; D is uncertain. V lost 7 bases and J 8 bases, leaving 12 bases between the germline ends. The CDR3 sequence is 12 residues long. The germline CDR1 and CDR2 sequences are SNHLY and FYNNEI. CDR3 coding DNA: TGTGCCAGCACCGAGGAGTACTATGAGCAGTTCTTC. Protein product: CASTEEYYEQFF.

In its sample, this clone was seen a few times. The rearrangement links TRBV7-9 to TRBJ2-7, with 7 positions matching TRBD2. The CDR3 is 14 amino acids. Germline V gives CDR1 SEHNR, CDR2 FQNEAQ (reference sequence). The ends lost 5 bases at V and 7 bases at J; junction bases unmatched: 11. Here the CDR3 reads CASSGRTSQVEQYF. CDR3 nucleotides: TGTGCCAGCAGCGGCCGGACTAGTCAAGTAGAGCAGTACTTC.

This chain uses TRBV29-1 with TRBJ1-2; the D gene is possibly TRBD1 (5 bases). From germline, CDR1 is SQVTM and CDR2 ANQGSEA. The CDR3 loop spans 14 amino acids. Trimming took off 3 bases at V and 7 bases at J, with 18 bases between the two ends. CDR3 amino acids: CSVDGAGKWAGYTF. The CDR3 bases are TGCAGCGTTGATGGGGCTGGGAAGTGGGCTGGCTACACCTTC.

V is TRBV19 and J is TRBJ1-2; the D is unclear. The CDR3 has 12 residues. The ends were cut back, 5 bases at V and 3 bases at J, with 7 bases in the middle. Germline lookup yields CDR1 LNHDA and CDR2 SQIVND (reference sequence). The CDR3 DNA sequence: TGTGCCAGTAGTCTACTATACTATGGCTACACCTTC. Translated, it gives CASSLLYYGYTF.

The chain is built from TRBV7-2 and TRBJ2-3, with a weak D call TRBD2 (6 bases). The CDR3 runs 13 residues. Germline V gene sequence: CDR1 SGHTA, CDR2 FQGNSA. Trimming took off 6 bases at V and 0 bases at J, with 7 bases between the two ends. DNA for the CDR3: TGTGCCAGCAGGGGGACTAGCACAGATACGCAGTATTTT. The encoded protein is CASRGTSTDTQYF.

The rearrangement joins TRBV5-1 to TRBJ2-3; 14 bases fit TRBD2. Germline V gene sequence: CDR1 SGHRS, CDR2 YFSETQ. The CDR3 covers 17 residues. J lost 4 bases, V lost 4 bases, and 8 bases had no gene match. The CDR3 protein is CASSLTGTSGSPDTQYF. CDR3 nucleotides: TGCGCCAGCAGCCTAACCGGGACTAGCGGGAGTCCAGATACGCAGTATTTT.